The rows below give T cell receptor beta chains drawn from one sample of a study of blood T cell repertoires in COVID-19. Produced via immunoSEQ multiplex PCR; TCRdb's table is partial and in-frame only. Of 300,000 to 350,000 clones listed, roughly nine tenths are singletons. The sample consisted of peripheral blood. The receptors stem from a woman between 55 and 75 years old with COVID-19, enrolled during active disease. Both conserved end residues are part of each CDR3. D genes are given only for firm matches. Size is stated for part of the rows, as once, few or many counts, or as a class when the clone is expanded.

abundance	d_gene	v_gene	j_gene	CDR3nt	CDR3aa
few	TRBD1	TRBV29-1	TRBJ1-2	TGCAGCGTTGTTGACAGGGGGCAAGGCTATGGCTACACCTTC	CSVVDRGQGYGYTF
.	TRBD2	TRBV7-2	TRBJ2-1	TGTGCCAGCAGCTTCGGGGTAGCGGGGGGGAGGTACAATGAGCAGTTCTTC	CASSFGVAGGRYNEQFF
once	TRBD1	TRBV6-6	TRBJ1-2	TGTGCCAGCAGTTACCTAGCTACAGGGGACGGCTACACCTTC	CASSYLATGDGYTF
.	.	TRBV18	TRBJ1-3	TGTGCCAGCTCACCAGCAGGGCCGAGCTCTGGAAACACCATATATTTT	CASSPAGPSSGNTIYF
once	.	TRBV6-6	TRBJ1-5	TGTGCCAGCAGCCACACCAATCAGCCCCAGCATTTT	CASSHTNQPQHF
few	.	TRBV7-9	TRBJ1-2	TGTGCCAGCAGCTTATCAGGGGTCAATGGCTACACCTTC	CASSLSGVNGYTF
once	.	TRBV6-2/TRBV6-3	TRBJ1-2	TGTGCCAGCAGTTACTCGCGACAGGTCTATGGCTACACCTTC	CASSYSRQVYGYTF
.	TRBD1	TRBV19	TRBJ1-2	TGTGCCAGTAAACGAGACAGGGGATTTAATGGCTACACCTTC	CASKRDRGFNGYTF
once	.	TRBV6-6	TRBJ2-1	TGTGCCAGCCTGGGTCCGACGGGCAATGAGCAGTTCTTC	CASLGPTGNEQFF
.	TRBD1	TRBV5-1	TRBJ1-6	TGCGCCAGCAGCCCGTACGGGACAGAGAATTCACCCCTCCACTTT	CASSPYGTENSPLHF
once	TRBD2	TRBV5-3	TRBJ2-5	TGTGCCAGAAACCAAAGCGGGGGAAAGACCCAGTACTTC	CARNQSGGKTQYF
.	.	TRBV30	TRBJ2-1	TGTGCCTGGAGTGGGTCAATCCCGGGCAATGAGCAGTTCTTC	CAWSGSIPGNEQFF
.	.	TRBV9	TRBJ1-2	TGTGCCAGCAGCGTAGCTTTAGGGGATGGCTACACCTTC	CASSVALGDGYTF
.	TRBD1	TRBV6-2/TRBV6-3	TRBJ1-5	TGTGCCAGCAGTTACGGGGGACAGGGGGCGAGCAATCAGCCCCAGCATTTT	CASSYGGQGASNQPQHF